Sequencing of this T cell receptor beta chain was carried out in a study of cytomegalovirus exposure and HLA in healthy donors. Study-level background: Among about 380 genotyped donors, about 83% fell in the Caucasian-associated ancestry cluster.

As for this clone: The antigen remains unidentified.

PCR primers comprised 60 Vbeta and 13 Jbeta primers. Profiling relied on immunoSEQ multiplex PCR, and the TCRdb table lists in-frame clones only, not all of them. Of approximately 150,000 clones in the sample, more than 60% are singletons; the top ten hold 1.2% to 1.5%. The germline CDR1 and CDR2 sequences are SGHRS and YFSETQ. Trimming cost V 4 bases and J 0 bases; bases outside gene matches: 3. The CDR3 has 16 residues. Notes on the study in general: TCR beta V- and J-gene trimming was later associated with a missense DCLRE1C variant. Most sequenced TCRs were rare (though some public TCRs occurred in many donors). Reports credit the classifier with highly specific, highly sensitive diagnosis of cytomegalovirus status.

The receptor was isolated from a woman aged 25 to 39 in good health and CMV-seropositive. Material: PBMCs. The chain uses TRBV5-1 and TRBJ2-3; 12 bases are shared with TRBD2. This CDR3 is CASSPGTSGSTDTQYF. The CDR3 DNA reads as TGCGCCAGCAGCCCCGGGACTAGCGGGAGCACAGATACGCAGTATTTT.